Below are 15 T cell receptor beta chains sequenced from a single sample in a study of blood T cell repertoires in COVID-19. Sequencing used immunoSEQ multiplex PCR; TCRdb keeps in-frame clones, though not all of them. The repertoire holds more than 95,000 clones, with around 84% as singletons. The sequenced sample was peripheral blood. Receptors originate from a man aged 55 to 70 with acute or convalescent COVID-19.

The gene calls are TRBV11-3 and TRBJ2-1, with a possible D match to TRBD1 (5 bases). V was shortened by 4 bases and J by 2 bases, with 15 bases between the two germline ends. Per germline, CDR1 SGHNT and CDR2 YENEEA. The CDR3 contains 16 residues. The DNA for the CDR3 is TGTGCCAGCAGCTCGCCTAGGGGCCTCACCTACAATGAGCAGTTCTTC. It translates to CASSSPRGLTYNEQFF.

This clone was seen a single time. This CDR3 reads CASSLLTGGPETQYF. The CDR3 nucleotides are TGTGCCAGCAGCCTTCTGACAGGTGGGCCAGAGACCCAGTACTTC. The gene calls are TRBV7-8 and TRBJ2-5, with D possibly matching TRBD1 (6 bases). The CDR3 covers 15 residues. Per germline, CDR1 SGHVS and CDR2 FQNEAQ. V was cut by 5 bases and J by 4 bases, with 17 bases left in between.

The CDR3: CASSRQVNTEAFF. The CDR3, as DNA: TGTGCCAGCAGTCGACAGGTGAACACTGAAGCTTTCTTT. This chain joins TRBV28 and TRBJ1-1; D might be TRBD1 (6 bases). Trimming took off 5 bases at V and 0 bases at J, with 7 bases between the two ends. This CDR3 contains 13 residues. Germline assignment: CDR1 MDHEN and CDR2 SYDVKM. The whole variable domain, remainder taken from reference TRBV28 and TRBJ1-1, is DVKVTQSSRYLVKRTGEKVFLECVQDMDHENMFWYRQDPGLGLRLIYFSYDVKMKEKGDIPEGYSVSREKKERFSLILESASTNQTSMYLCASSRQVNTEAFFGQGTRLTVV.

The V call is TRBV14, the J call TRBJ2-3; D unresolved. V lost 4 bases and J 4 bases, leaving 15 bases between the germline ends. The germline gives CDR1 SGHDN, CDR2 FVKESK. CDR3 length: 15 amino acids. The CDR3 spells CASSLLTGFADTQYF. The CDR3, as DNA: TGTGCCAGCAGCCTACTAACGGGTTTTGCAGATACGCAGTATTTT. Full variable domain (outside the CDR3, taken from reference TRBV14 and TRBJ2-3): EAGVTQFPSHSVIEKGQTVTLRCDPISGHDNLYWYRRVMGKEIKFLLHFVKESKQDESGMPNNRFLAERTGGTYSTLKVQPAELEDSGVYFCASSLLTGFADTQYFGPGTRLTVL.

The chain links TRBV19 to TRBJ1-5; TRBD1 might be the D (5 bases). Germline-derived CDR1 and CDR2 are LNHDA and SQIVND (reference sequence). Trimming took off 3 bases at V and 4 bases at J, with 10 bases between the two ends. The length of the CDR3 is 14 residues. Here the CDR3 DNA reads TGTGCCAGTAGTATCCAGGGTCCTAATCAGCCCCAGCATTTT. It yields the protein CASSIQGPNQPQHF. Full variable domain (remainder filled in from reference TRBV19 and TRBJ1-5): DGGITQSPKYLFRKEGQNVTLSCEQNLNHDAMYWYRQDPGQGLRLIYYSQIVNDFQKGDIAEGYSVSREKKESFPLTVTSAQKNPTAFYLCASSIQGPNQPQHFGDGTRLSIL.

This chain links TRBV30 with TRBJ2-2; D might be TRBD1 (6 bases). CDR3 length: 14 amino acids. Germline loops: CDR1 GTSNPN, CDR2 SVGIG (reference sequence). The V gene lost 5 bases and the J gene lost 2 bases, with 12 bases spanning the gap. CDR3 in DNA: TGTGCCTGGGTCGGGACACCCAACACCGGGGAGCTGTTTTTT. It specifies CAWVGTPNTGELFF. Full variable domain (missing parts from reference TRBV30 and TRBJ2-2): SQTIHQWPATLVQPVGSPLSLECTVEGTSNPNLYWYRQAAGRGLQLLFYSVGIGQISSEVPQNLSASRPQDRQFILSSKKLLLSDSGFYLCAWVGTPNTGELFFGEGSRLTVL.

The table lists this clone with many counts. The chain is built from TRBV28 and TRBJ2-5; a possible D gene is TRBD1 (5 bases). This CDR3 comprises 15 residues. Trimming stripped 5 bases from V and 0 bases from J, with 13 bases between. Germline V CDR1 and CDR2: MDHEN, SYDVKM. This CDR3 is CASSDISGYQETQYF. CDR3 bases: TGTGCCAGCAGTGATATCTCAGGGTACCAAGAGACCCAGTACTTC.

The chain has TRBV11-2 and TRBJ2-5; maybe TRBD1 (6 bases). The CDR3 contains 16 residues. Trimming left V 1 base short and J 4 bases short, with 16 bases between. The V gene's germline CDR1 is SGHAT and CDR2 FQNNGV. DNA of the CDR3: TGTGCCAGCAGCTTAGCTCGTCCCCTAGGGGGAGAGACCCAGTACTTC. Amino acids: CASSLARPLGGETQYF.

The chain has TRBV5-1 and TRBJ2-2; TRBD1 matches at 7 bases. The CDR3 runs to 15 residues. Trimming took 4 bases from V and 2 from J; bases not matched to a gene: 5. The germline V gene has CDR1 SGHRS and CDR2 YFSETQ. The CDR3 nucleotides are TGCGCCAGCAGCCCGGGACAGCACAACACCGGGGAGCTGTTTTTT. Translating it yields CASSPGQHNTGELFF.

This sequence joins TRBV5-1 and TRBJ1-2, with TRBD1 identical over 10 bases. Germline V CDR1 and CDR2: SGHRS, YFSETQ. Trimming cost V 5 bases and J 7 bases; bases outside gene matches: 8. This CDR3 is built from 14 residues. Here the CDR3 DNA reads TGCGCCAGCAGGGCTAGACAGGGGGCTATTGGCTACACCTTC. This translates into CASRARQGAIGYTF.

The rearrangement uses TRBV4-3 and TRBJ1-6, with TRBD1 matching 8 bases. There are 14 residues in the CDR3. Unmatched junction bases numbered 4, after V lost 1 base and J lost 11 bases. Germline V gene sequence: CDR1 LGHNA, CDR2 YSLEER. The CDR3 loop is CASSQARGQTPLHF. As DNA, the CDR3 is TGCGCCAGCAGCCAAGCCAGGGGGCAAACACCCCTCCACTTT.

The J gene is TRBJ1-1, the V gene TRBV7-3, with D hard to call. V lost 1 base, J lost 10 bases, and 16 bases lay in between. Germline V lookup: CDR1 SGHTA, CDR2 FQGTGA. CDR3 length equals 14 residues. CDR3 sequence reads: CASSLNLNPSGAFF. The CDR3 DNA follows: TGTGCCAGCAGCTTAAATCTGAACCCCAGTGGAGCTTTCTTT.

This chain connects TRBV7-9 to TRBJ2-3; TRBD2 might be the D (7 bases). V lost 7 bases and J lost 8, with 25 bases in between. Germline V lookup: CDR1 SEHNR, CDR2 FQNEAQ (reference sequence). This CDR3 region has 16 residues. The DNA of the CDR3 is TGTGCCAGCACCTCGGGATGGCCGGGGGGCGTCGTTACGCAGTATTTT. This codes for CASTSGWPGGVVTQYF.

In nucleotides, the CDR3 is TGTGCCACCAGTGACCCTGGGACAGATAAGTACAATGAGCAGTTCTTC. It codes for CATSDPGTDKYNEQFF. The chain has TRBV24-1 and TRBJ2-1; 7 bases line up with TRBD1. The CDR3 has 16 amino acids. V lost 4 bases and J lost 4; bases outside the gene matches: 9. Germline CDR1 reads KGHDR; CDR2 reads SFDVKD.

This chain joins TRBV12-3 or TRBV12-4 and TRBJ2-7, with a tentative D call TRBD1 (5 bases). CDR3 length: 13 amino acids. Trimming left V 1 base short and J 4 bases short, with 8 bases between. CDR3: CASSLGQSYEQYF. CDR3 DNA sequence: TGTGCCAGCAGTTTAGGACAGAGTTACGAGCAGTACTTC.